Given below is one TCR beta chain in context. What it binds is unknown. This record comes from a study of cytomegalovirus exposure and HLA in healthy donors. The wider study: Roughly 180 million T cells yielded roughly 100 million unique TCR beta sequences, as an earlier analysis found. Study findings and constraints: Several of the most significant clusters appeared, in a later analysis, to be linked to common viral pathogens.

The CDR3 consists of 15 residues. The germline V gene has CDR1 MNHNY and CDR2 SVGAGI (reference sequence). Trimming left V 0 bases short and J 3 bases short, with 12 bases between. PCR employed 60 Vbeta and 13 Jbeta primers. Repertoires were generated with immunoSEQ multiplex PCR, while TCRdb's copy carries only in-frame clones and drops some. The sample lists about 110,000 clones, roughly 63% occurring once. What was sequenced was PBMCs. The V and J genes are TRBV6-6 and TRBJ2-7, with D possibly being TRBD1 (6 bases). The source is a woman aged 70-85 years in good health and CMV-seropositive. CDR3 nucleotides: TGTGCCAGCAGTTACTCGATGGGCAGGGGCTACGAGCAGTACTTC. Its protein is CASSYSMGRGYEQYF.